The 19 T cell receptor beta chains in this list originate from one sample, sequenced in a study of beta chain features in type 1 diabetes. Isolated RNA was reverse transcribed in full, so expressed TCRB transcripts were sequenced. Repertoires were generated with immunoSEQ multiplex PCR, while TCRdb's copy carries only in-frame clones and drops some. This table holds hundreds of thousands of clones, approximately 28% found once. Sequencing was done on a sample of naive CD4+ T cells from blood. These receptors originate from a man between 18 and 29 years old in good health.

CDR3 in DNA: TGCGCCAGCAGCTCCGACAGGGGATACTACGAGCAGTACTTC. Its translation is CASSSDRGYYEQYF. This chain uses TRBV5-1 with TRBJ2-7, with 8 bases fitting TRBD1. The CDR3 is 14 amino acids. CDR1 is SGHRS and CDR2 is YFSETQ in the germline V gene. Germline trimming cut 3 bases from V and 3 bases from J; bases unmatched to any gene: 5.

This clone was recorded only once. The V gene is TRBV5-1, the J gene TRBJ2-5, with D possibly being TRBD1 or TRBD2 (5 bases each). The CDR3 is 15 amino acids. The germline V gene has CDR1 SGHRS and CDR2 YFSETQ. The V gene lost 6 bases and the J gene lost 2 bases, with 17 bases spanning the gap. The CDR3 DNA is TGCGCCAGCACCTGGGGCCCGAGGGATCAAGAGACCCAGTACTTC. Its translation is CASTWGPRDQETQYF. The full variable domain, in which reference TRBV5-1 and TRBJ2-5 provide the parts outside the CDR3, is KAGVTQTPRYLIKTRGQQVTLSCSPISGHRSVSWYQQTPGQGLQFLFEYFSETQRNKGNFPGRFSGRQFSNSRSEMNVSTLELGDSALYLCASTWGPRDQETQYFGPGTRLLVL.

This clone was counted only a few times. The genes are TRBV30 and TRBJ2-2; D uncertain. The CDR3 has 14 amino acids. Trimming shortened V by 1 base and J by 2 bases, and 8 bases separated the two germline ends. Looked up from germline, CDR1 is GTSNPN and CDR2 is SVGIG (reference sequence). CDR3 coding DNA: TGTGCCTGGAGTGCCGGAATTAACACCGGGGAGCTGTTTTTT. Protein sequence: CAWSAGINTGELFF.

The rearrangement joins TRBV7-2 to TRBJ2-7, with 14 bases fitting TRBD2. The V gene end was trimmed by 8 bases and the J gene end by 4 bases; junction bases not matched to a gene: 4. Germline V lookup: CDR1 SGHTA, CDR2 FQGNSA. This CDR3 has 14 residues. The CDR3 DNA reads as TGTGCCAGCGCCGGGACTAGCGGGAGTTACGAGCAGTACTTC. It codes for CASAGTSGSYEQYF.

This rearrangement joins TRBV25-1 to TRBJ2-3, with 7 bases that match TRBD2. Losses at the gene ends were 6 bases for V and 4 bases for J; bases not matched to a gene: 10. The CDR3 extends over 15 amino acids. Germline CDR1 reads MGHDK; CDR2 reads SYGVNS. The CDR3 loop is CASRRSSGGSDTQYF. The CDR3 region has the DNA TGTGCCAGCAGGCGGTCTAGCGGAGGGTCAGATACGCAGTATTTT.

Notes on this clone: This sample includes further DNA sequences coding for the same CDR3. V and J are TRBV30 and TRBJ2-3, with no clear D. The germline CDR1 and CDR2 sequences are GTSNPN and SVGIG (reference sequence). Trimming cost V 0 bases and J 2 bases, with 6 bases left between them. The CDR3 consists of 13 residues. The DNA for the CDR3 is TGTGCCTGGAGTGTACAGATCACAGATACGCAGTATTTT. As protein: CAWSVQITDTQYF.

The chain uses TRBV6-6 and TRBJ1-5; D perhaps matches TRBD1 (6 bases). The CDR3 sequence is 16 residues long. With 3 bases removed from V and 4 bases from J, the gap between germline ends came to 16 bases. CDR1 and CDR2 (germline): MNHNY, SVGAGI (reference sequence). CDR3 sequence: CASSYRGGGPNQPQHF. CDR3 nucleotide sequence: TGTGCCAGCAGTTATAGGGGGGGCGGACCGAATCAGCCCCAGCATTTT.

This clone was observed a single time. This chain joins TRBV6-6 and TRBJ2-7, with D tentatively TRBD2 (6 bases). V was shortened by 6 bases and J by 2 bases, with 17 bases between the two germline ends. Germline-derived CDR1 and CDR2 are MNHNY and SVGAGI (reference sequence). The CDR3 totals 15 residues. The CDR3 region has the DNA TGTGCCAGCAGGTTTACAGGTGGGAGGACCTACGAGCAGTACTTC. Residues: CASRFTGGRTYEQYF.

The chain combines TRBV25-1 with TRBJ2-5; 12 bases fit TRBD2. Looked up from germline, CDR1 is MGHDK and CDR2 is SYGVNS. The CDR3 runs to 16 residues. The ends lost 0 bases at V and 4 bases at J; junction bases unmatched: 3. Here the CDR3 DNA reads TGTGCCAGCAGTGAATACCGACTAGCGGGAGCAGAGACCCAGTACTTC. This codes for CASSEYRLAGAETQYF.

V and J are TRBV7-2 and TRBJ2-1; 16 nucleotides line up with TRBD2. The CDR3 runs to 17 residues. The germline gives CDR1 SGHTA, CDR2 FQGNSA. V shed 7 bases and J 10 bases; nucleotides not matched to a gene: 13. CDR3 residues: CASTVAGTSGRVWEQFF. CDR3 bases: TGTGCCAGCACCGTCGCCGGGACTAGCGGGAGGGTTTGGGAGCAGTTCTTC.

This clone was found a few times. This chain uses TRBV29-1 with TRBJ1-5; D uncertain. From germline, CDR1 is SQVTM and CDR2 ANQGSEA. The CDR3 runs to 13 residues. The V and J ends lost 0 bases and 4 bases respectively, with 7 bases between them. The CDR3 region has the DNA TGCAGCGTTGAAGACGGAGGAAATCAGCCCCAGCATTTT. Amino acid sequence: CSVEDGGNQPQHF.

The rearrangement uses TRBV2 and TRBJ2-5; D unclear. Between the trimmed V and J ends, which lost 3 bases and 1 base, there was a span of 9 bases. Germline loops: CDR1 SNHLY, CDR2 FYNNEI. The CDR3 covers 14 residues. CDR3 sequence: CASSDGRTQETQYF. The CDR3 region has the DNA TGTGCCAGCAGTGACGGACGAACCCAAGAGACCCAGTACTTC.

This chain connects TRBV7-2 to TRBJ2-1, with 9 nucleotides matching TRBD2. J was trimmed by 6 bases and V by 0 bases; bases with no gene match: 6. This CDR3 has 16 amino acids. Germline lookup yields CDR1 SGHTA and CDR2 FQGNSA. The CDR3, as DNA: TGTGCCAGCAGCTTAGCGGGTCGCGGGAGGGGCAATGAGCAGTTCTTC. Amino acids: CASSLAGRGRGNEQFF.

This clone has just a few counts. This chain links TRBV30 with TRBJ2-3; D gene ambiguous. Trimming left V 2 bases short and J 2 bases short, with 8 bases between. The germline CDR1 and CDR2 sequences are GTSNPN and SVGIG (reference sequence). CDR3 size: 13 residues. The CDR3 here is CAWSPGPTDTQYF. In DNA, the CDR3 is TGTGCCTGGAGTCCCGGGCCCACAGATACGCAGTATTTT.

The chain recombines TRBV7-9 with TRBJ2-3, with D possibly being TRBD1 (6 bases). This CDR3 has 15 amino acids. V lost 6 bases and J 3 bases, leaving 16 bases between the germline ends. Germline V gives CDR1 SEHNR, CDR2 FQNEAQ (reference sequence). Here the CDR3 reads CASRRLQGSTDTQYF. CDR3 in DNA: TGTGCCAGCAGGCGTCTTCAGGGGTCGACAGATACGCAGTATTTT.

The chain couples TRBV7-2 to TRBJ2-3, with 11 bases identical to TRBD2. V gave up 5 bases and J gave up 0 bases; unmatched junction bases: 4. Per the germline V gene, CDR1 is SGHTA and CDR2 is FQGNSA. The CDR3 loop spans 16 amino acids. The CDR3 sequence is CASSPRTSGSTDTQYF. CDR3 sequence (DNA): TGTGCCAGCAGCCCACGGACTAGCGGGAGCACAGATACGCAGTATTTT.

A few counts support this clone. This sequence joins TRBV6-5 and TRBJ2-7, with 7 bases identical to TRBD1. The trim removed 5 bases at V and 5 bases at J, leaving 9 bases unmatched. The CDR3 covers 14 residues. Germline CDR1 reads MNHEY; CDR2 reads SVGAGI. CDR3 residues: CASSKRGLIDEQYF. The CDR3 nucleotides read TGTGCCAGCAGTAAAAGGGGGCTAATCGACGAGCAGTACTTC.

The sample holds a few counts of this clone. V usage is TRBV2 and J usage is TRBJ2-5; a possible D gene is TRBD2 (6 bases). Trimming removed 11 bases from V and 9 bases from J, with 22 bases in between. In germline, CDR1 is SNHLY, CDR2 FYNNEI. The CDR3 contains 13 residues. The CDR3 region has the DNA TGTGCCTCACCGGGACCCTCACGGGGGTCCCAGTACTTC. Encoded protein: CASPGPSRGSQYF.

The V gene is TRBV7-2, the J gene TRBJ2-5; TRBD1 matches at 9 bases. The CDR3 covers 14 residues. With V trimmed by 5 bases and J by 5 bases, 6 bases remained unmatched. Germline CDR1 is SGHTA and CDR2 is FQGNSA. The CDR3 loop is CASSTGTGLETQYF. In DNA, the CDR3 is TGTGCCAGCAGCACCGGGACAGGGTTGGAGACCCAGTACTTC.